Listed below are T cell receptor beta chains from one sample, sequenced in a study of cytomegalovirus exposure and HLA in healthy donors. Only in-frame clones appear in the TCRdb table, and some are missing; sequencing was by immunoSEQ multiplex PCR. Among around 130,000 clones listed, around 77% were seen once. The sequenced sample was PBMCs. The source is a woman in her fifties or sixties in good health and CMV-seronegative. CDR3s include the opening cysteine and the closing phenylalanine or tryptophan. Fields, in order: D gene, clone size, V gene, J gene, CDR3 protein, CDR3 DNA. The D gene is left open where the match is weak. Expanded clones are given a class, and other clones once, few, many or no size at all.

D gene: NA
clone size: NA
V gene: TRBV27
J gene: TRBJ2-5
CDR3 protein: CASSFGAGFQETQYF
CDR3 DNA: TGTGCCAGCAGTTTTGGGGCAGGGTTCCAAGAGACCCAGTACTTC

D gene: TRBD1
clone size: NA
V gene: TRBV9
J gene: TRBJ1-3
CDR3 protein: CASSEQGARLSSGNTIYF
CDR3 DNA: TGTGCCAGCAGCGAACAGGGGGCCCGCCTGAGCTCTGGAAACACCATATATTTT

D gene: TRBD2
clone size: NA
V gene: TRBV6-5
J gene: TRBJ2-1
CDR3 protein: CASSKPSGSYNEQFF
CDR3 DNA: TGTGCCAGCAGCAAACCTAGCGGGAGTTACAATGAGCAGTTCTTC

D gene: NA
clone size: NA
V gene: TRBV7-8
J gene: TRBJ2-7
CDR3 protein: CASISGGGEQYF
CDR3 DNA: TGTGCCAGCATCTCGGGGGGCGGGGAGCAGTACTTC

D gene: TRBD1
clone size: NA
V gene: TRBV2
J gene: TRBJ1-5
CDR3 protein: CASSRDSKPSYSNQPQHF
CDR3 DNA: TGTGCCAGCAGCCGGGACAGCAAGCCGAGTTATAGCAATCAGCCCCAGCATTTT

D gene: NA
clone size: NA
V gene: TRBV29-1
J gene: TRBJ2-1
CDR3 protein: CSVVGQGPVDEQFF
CDR3 DNA: TGCAGCGTTGTGGGGCAGGGCCCTGTGGATGAGCAGTTCTTC

D gene: NA
clone size: few
V gene: TRBV19
J gene: TRBJ1-5
CDR3 protein: CASSNQGSNQPQHF
CDR3 DNA: TGTGCCAGTAGCAACCAGGGATCCAATCAGCCCCAGCATTTT

D gene: TRBD1
clone size: NA
V gene: TRBV19
J gene: TRBJ1-2
CDR3 protein: CASSTTDRVYGGYTF
CDR3 DNA: TGTGCCAGTAGTACCACGGACAGGGTGTACGGTGGCTACACCTTC

D gene: TRBD1
clone size: NA
V gene: TRBV28
J gene: TRBJ1-3
CDR3 protein: CASRGQGPGSGNTIYF
CDR3 DNA: TGTGCCAGCAGGGGACAGGGTCCGGGTTCTGGAAACACCATATATTTT

D gene: NA
clone size: NA
V gene: TRBV28
J gene: TRBJ1-5
CDR3 protein: CASSPLAAAHPDSNQPQNF
CDR3 DNA: TGTGCCAGCAGTCCCCTGGCAGCCGCACACCCTGATAGCAATCAGCCCCAGAATTTT

D gene: TRBD2
clone size: NA
V gene: TRBV11-2
J gene: TRBJ2-5
CDR3 protein: CASSFASSGERETQYF
CDR3 DNA: TGTGCCAGCAGCTTCGCTTCTAGCGGGGAACGGGAGACCCAGTACTTC

D gene: NA
clone size: NA
V gene: TRBV4-2
J gene: TRBJ1-1
CDR3 protein: CATRSGGRGFMNTEAFF
CDR3 DNA: TGTGCCACCAGATCTGGGGGGCGGGGGTTCATGAACACTGAAGCTTTCTTT

D gene: TRBD1
clone size: NA
V gene: TRBV5-1
J gene: TRBJ2-7
CDR3 protein: CASSLLGQGYEQYF
CDR3 DNA: TGCGCCAGCAGCTTGCTCGGACAGGGCTACGAGCAGTACTTC

D gene: TRBD1
clone size: NA
V gene: TRBV5-8
J gene: TRBJ1-4
CDR3 protein: CASRYRGTGEKLFF
CDR3 DNA: TGTGCCAGCAGGTACAGGGGTACGGGTGAAAAACTGTTTTTT

D gene: TRBD1
clone size: once
V gene: TRBV12-5
J gene: TRBJ1-3
CDR3 protein: CASGYRGDTIYF
CDR3 DNA: TGTGCTAGTGGTTACAGGGGGGACACCATATATTTT

D gene: NA
clone size: NA
V gene: TRBV6-4
J gene: TRBJ2-2
CDR3 protein: CASRRGAANTGELFF
CDR3 DNA: TGTGCCAGCAGACGGGGTGCGGCCAACACCGGGGAGCTGTTTTTT

D gene: TRBD1
clone size: NA
V gene: TRBV25-1
J gene: TRBJ1-1
CDR3 protein: CASTGQGNTEAFF
CDR3 DNA: TGTGCCAGCACGGGACAGGGGAACACTGAAGCTTTCTTT

D gene: TRBD1
clone size: few
V gene: TRBV5-1
J gene: TRBJ2-7
CDR3 protein: CASSLGTGPTYEQYF
CDR3 DNA: TGCGCCAGCAGCTTGGGGACAGGGCCAACCTACGAGCAGTACTTC

D gene: NA
clone size: NA
V gene: TRBV2
J gene: TRBJ1-1
CDR3 protein: CASRQGWNTEAFF
CDR3 DNA: TGTGCCAGCAGACAGGGTTGGAACACTGAAGCTTTCTTT

D gene: NA
clone size: once
V gene: TRBV21-1
J gene: TRBJ2-3
CDR3 protein: CASSKSDSGRPDTQYF
CDR3 DNA: TGTGCCAGCAGCAAATCGGATAGCGGGAGGCCAGATACGCAGTATTTT

D gene: NA
clone size: NA
V gene: TRBV9
J gene: TRBJ1-4
CDR3 protein: CASSVDPQGKTYNEKLFF
CDR3 DNA: TGTGCCAGCAGCGTAGACCCCCAGGGTAAGACCTATAATGAAAAACTGTTTTTT

D gene: TRBD1
clone size: NA
V gene: TRBV28
J gene: TRBJ2-2
CDR3 protein: CASSLLGQGKTGELFF
CDR3 DNA: TGTGCCAGCAGTTTACTGGGACAGGGTAAGACCGGGGAGCTGTTTTTT

D gene: NA
clone size: NA
V gene: TRBV6-5
J gene: TRBJ1-3
CDR3 protein: CASTPGGFSGNTIYF
CDR3 DNA: TGTGCCAGCACCCCGGGGGGGTTCTCTGGAAACACCATATATTTT

D gene: NA
clone size: NA
V gene: TRBV6-1
J gene: TRBJ1-1
CDR3 protein: CASSDPGGFKVTEAFF
CDR3 DNA: TGTGCCAGCAGTGATCCAGGAGGGTTCAAAGTTACTGAAGCTTTCTTT

D gene: TRBD1
clone size: NA
V gene: TRBV9
J gene: TRBJ2-7
CDR3 protein: CASSASGTGGIHEQYF
CDR3 DNA: TGTGCCAGCAGCGCCTCCGGGACAGGGGGAATCCACGAGCAGTACTTC

D gene: TRBD2
clone size: once
V gene: TRBV6-5
J gene: TRBJ2-7
CDR3 protein: CASSYSGEGAYEQYF
CDR3 DNA: TGTGCCAGCAGTTATTCGGGGGAGGGAGCCTACGAGCAGTACTTC

D gene: TRBD1
clone size: NA
V gene: TRBV7-9
J gene: TRBJ1-1
CDR3 protein: CASSRGTAVSTEAFF
CDR3 DNA: TGTGCCAGCAGCCGGGGGACAGCGGTTTCCACTGAAGCTTTCTTT